A selection of T cell receptor beta chains follows, all from one sample in a study of T cell responses to AZD1222 COVID-19 vaccine. TCRdb's table, derived via immunoSEQ multiplex PCR, lists solely in-frame clones and lacks some. The table shows fewer than 150,000 clones, with roughly 93% occurring only once. Here the sequenced sample was peripheral blood, taken on day 0 of AZD1222 vaccination. The receptors were gathered from an adult in good health. The CDR3 runs from the conserved cysteine through the conserved F or W. The D gene is left open where the match is weak. The size of a clone is reported for some rows only, either as once, few or many, or as a class for expanded clones.

V: TRBV6-5; size: .; J: TRBJ1-5; D: TRBD1; CDR3: CASSPRTGNQPQHF; DNA: TGTGCCAGCAGTCCAAGGACAGGGAATCAGCCCCAGCATTTT
V: TRBV4-2; size: .; J: TRBJ2-5; D: .; CDR3: CASSHDILQETQYF; DNA: TGTGCCAGCAGCCACGACATACTCCAAGAGACCCAGTACTTC
V: TRBV7-2; size: once; J: TRBJ2-3; D: TRBD2; CDR3: CASSPGTSGFTDTQYF; DNA: TGTGCCAGCAGCCCTGGGACTAGCGGGTTCACAGATACGCAGTATTTT
V: TRBV7-2; size: .; J: TRBJ2-7; D: .; CDR3: CASLRTPLGEQYF; DNA: TGTGCCAGCCTTCGGACTCCCCTAGGCGAGCAGTACTTC
V: TRBV3-1/TRBV3-2; size: .; J: TRBJ2-7; D: .; CDR3: CASSQSVAHEQYF; DNA: TGTGCCAGCAGCCAGAGTGTAGCCCACGAGCAGTACTTC
V: TRBV7-9; size: .; J: TRBJ2-7; D: TRBD1; CDR3: CASSPDREAYEQYF; DNA: TGTGCCAGCAGCCCGGACAGGGAGGCCTACGAGCAGTACTTC
V: TRBV5-1; size: .; J: TRBJ1-3; D: .; CDR3: CASSSGGSNSGNTIYF; DNA: TGCGCCAGCAGCTCTGGGGGCTCAAACTCTGGAAACACCATATATTTT
V: TRBV3-1/TRBV3-2; size: .; J: TRBJ1-5; D: .; CDR3: CASSQDLFQPQHF; DNA: TGTGCCAGCAGCCAAGATCTTTTCCAGCCCCAGCATTTT
V: TRBV28; size: .; J: TRBJ2-1; D: TRBD2; CDR3: CASSLLAGGPRFF; DNA: TGTGCCAGCAGTTTACTAGCGGGAGGGCCAAGGTTCTTC
V: TRBV28; size: .; J: TRBJ1-5; D: .; CDR3: CASRGGGNQPQHF; DNA: TGTGCCAGCCGCGGTGGGGGCAATCAGCCCCAGCATTTT
V: TRBV19; size: .; J: TRBJ2-7; D: .; CDR3: CASSIKYRYEQYF; DNA: TGTGCCAGTAGTATAAAGTACCGCTACGAGCAGTACTTC
V: TRBV2; size: once; J: TRBJ1-5; D: TRBD1; CDR3: CASSERTGGQPQHF; DNA: TGTGCCAGCAGTGAACGGACAGGGGGTCAGCCCCAGCATTTT
V: TRBV6-5; size: .; J: TRBJ2-3; D: .; CDR3: CASSPDWSTDTQYF; DNA: TGTGCCAGCAGCCCGGACTGGAGCACAGATACGCAGTATTTT
V: TRBV29-1; size: .; J: TRBJ2-1; D: .; CDR3: CSVESGEGSNNEQFF; DNA: TGCAGCGTTGAGTCAGGGGAGGGAAGTAATAATGAGCAGTTCTTC
V: TRBV5-1; size: once; J: TRBJ2-5; D: TRBD2; CDR3: CASSTGLAEETQYF; DNA: TGCGCCAGCAGCACCGGACTAGCGGAAGAGACCCAGTACTTC
V: TRBV7-2; size: .; J: TRBJ1-2; D: .; CDR3: CASSPDGNLYGYTF; DNA: TGTGCCAGCAGCCCCGACGGAAACCTCTATGGCTACACCTTC
V: TRBV29-1; size: .; J: TRBJ1-2; D: TRBD1; CDR3: CSVLKGARGYGYTF; DNA: TGCAGCGTACTTAAGGGGGCGCGGGGGTATGGCTACACCTTC
V: TRBV28; size: .; J: TRBJ1-2; D: .; CDR3: CASSNRYGYTF; DNA: TGTGCCAGCAGTAACCGCTATGGCTACACCTTC
V: TRBV19; size: once; J: TRBJ1-1; D: TRBD1; CDR3: CASSMTGQSSDEAFF; DNA: TGTGCCAGTAGTATGACGGGACAGTCATCCGATGAAGCTTTCTTT